This T cell receptor (beta chain) was retrieved from a study of T cells in pancreatic ductal adenocarcinoma. Selected pancreatic ductal adenocarcinoma patients had undergone surgery without neoadjuvant therapy. The junction had 12 bases not matched to a gene; V was cut back by 8 bases and J by 7 bases. The germline gives CDR1 MNHEY, CDR2 SMNVEV (reference sequence). The CDR3 runs 15 residues. The protocol was immunoSEQ multiplex PCR, while the TCRdb copy is restricted to in-frame clones and leaves out a portion. Of approximately 11,000 clones listed, approximately 90% were seen once; the top ten hold roughly 18%.

Sequencing was performed on PBMCs. The source of this sequence is a human donor with pancreatic ductal adenocarcinoma. The chain employs TRBV27 and TRBJ2-2; the match to TRBD2 covers 8 bases. This CDR3 reads CASLPSGSWGGELFF. The CDR3 bases are TGTGCCAGCCTTCCGAGCGGGAGTTGGGGCGGGGAGCTGTTTTTT.